The 21 T cell receptor beta chains reported below all come from one sample, sequenced in a study of T cell responses to AZD1222 COVID-19 vaccine. Some clones are missing from TCRdb's copy, which holds only in-frame ones; the method was immunoSEQ multiplex PCR. This sample has about 150,000 clones; approximately 89% occur once, and the top ten carry roughly 2%. The starting material was peripheral blood, obtained on day 0 of AZD1222 vaccination. The receptors come from an adult in good health.

The gene calls are TRBV10-3 and TRBJ2-7; the D gene could be TRBD1 or TRBD2 (5 bases each). Per the germline V gene, CDR1 is ENHRY and CDR2 is SYGVKD. V lost 0 bases to trimming and J lost 7 bases, with 13 bases between them. The CDR3 is 14 residues long. Here the CDR3 DNA reads TGTGCCATCAGTGAGTCTAGGGCGAGGGGTGAGCAGTACTTC. It encodes CAISESRARGEQYF.

The V gene is TRBV7-9, the J gene TRBJ2-7, with 14 bases aligning to TRBD2. The CDR3 covers 18 residues. Per germline, CDR1 SEHNR and CDR2 FQNEAQ (reference sequence). The J segment lost 3 bases and the V segment lost 3 bases, leaving 10 bases of the junction unmatched. Here the CDR3 DNA reads TGTGCCAGCAGCTTTAAAGGGGGGACTAGCGGGAGAATCTACGAGCAGTACTTC. This gives the protein CASSFKGGTSGRIYEQYF.

This clone came up once. The CDR3 is CASSHLGEAFF. Written as DNA, the CDR3 is TGTGCCAGCAGCCACCTCGGTGAAGCTTTCTTT. The chain uses TRBV3-1 (or the pseudogene TRBV3-2) and TRBJ1-1; D ambiguous. CDR3 size: 11 residues. V was trimmed by 3 bases and J by 7 bases, leaving 6 bases between them. The V gene's germline CDR1 is LGHDT and CDR2 YNNKEL (reference sequence).

V gene TRBV5-5 combines with J gene TRBJ2-2; D is undetermined. Trimming cost V 4 bases and J 2 bases, with 15 bases left between them. CDR1 and CDR2 from the germline V gene are SGHKS and YYEKEE (reference sequence). This CDR3 contains 16 residues. CDR3 sequence: CASSLIVPKNTGELFF. CDR3 sequence (DNA): TGTGCCAGCAGCCTCATAGTTCCCAAAAACACCGGGGAGCTGTTTTTT.

CDR3 sequence reads: CASSSSGTGGNQPQHF. The CDR3 nucleotides read TGTGCCAGCAGTTCTTCCGGGACAGGGGGTAATCAGCCCCAGCATTTT. V and J are TRBV28 and TRBJ1-5; 11 positions match TRBD1. This CDR3 comprises 16 residues. The V gene end was trimmed by 4 bases and the J gene end by 4 bases; junction bases not matched to a gene: 6. Germline CDR1 is MDHEN and CDR2 is SYDVKM.

V usage is TRBV29-1 and J usage is TRBJ1-5, with D unresolved. Trimming pared 1 base from V and 3 bases from J, leaving 7 bases between. The V gene's germline CDR1 is SQVTM and CDR2 ANQGSEA. The CDR3 length is 13 residues. CDR3 in amino acids: CSVEGGNNQPQHF. The CDR3 DNA reads TGCAGCGTTGAAGGCGGGAACAATCAGCCCCAGCATTTT.

The chain carries TRBV28 and TRBJ1-2; D not resolved. CDR1 and CDR2 from the germline V gene are MDHEN and SYDVKM. The CDR3 consists of 12 residues. The V and J ends lost 5 bases and 0 bases respectively, with 4 bases between them. DNA of the CDR3: TGTGCCAGCAGTCAGGCTAACTATGGCTACACCTTC. This translates into CASSQANYGYTF.

J is TRBJ2-2 and V is TRBV11-1; D ambiguous. In germline, CDR1 is SGHAT, CDR2 FQDESV (reference sequence). This CDR3 contains 13 residues. V lost 2 bases and J 6 bases, leaving 7 bases between the germline ends. The CDR3 nucleotides are TGTGCCAGCAGCTTAAGAATCGCCGGGGAGCTGTTTTTT. Protein product: CASSLRIAGELFF.

V is TRBV9 and J is TRBJ2-7, with a possible D match to TRBD2 (6 bases). CDR3 size: 15 residues. Germline V gene data show CDR1 as SGDLS and CDR2 as YYNGEE. V was trimmed by 4 bases and J by 3 bases, leaving 17 bases between them. The DNA for the CDR3 is TGTGCCAGCAGCCTCAGCGCCGGGGGTGTCTACGAGCAGTACTTC. It codes for CASSLSAGGVYEQYF.

V usage is TRBV4-3 and J usage is TRBJ2-2; possible D gene TRBD2, 6 bases. The CDR3 has 14 residues. The V end lost 0 bases, the J end lost 8 bases, and 10 bases lay between the germline ends. CDR1 and CDR2 (germline): LGHNA, YSLEER. The CDR3 is CASSQDGGIGELFF. The CDR3, as DNA: TGCGCCAGCAGCCAAGATGGGGGGATAGGGGAGCTGTTTTTT.

The chain recombines TRBV30 with TRBJ1-4; D unresolved. CDR3 size: 14 residues. Trimming took off 0 bases at V and 5 bases at J, with 10 bases between the two ends. Germline V gives CDR1 GTSNPN, CDR2 SVGIG (reference sequence). As DNA, the CDR3 is TGTGCCTGGAGTGTCGACCCCCCGAATGAAAAACTGTTTTTT. Protein product: CAWSVDPPNEKLFF.

The rearrangement uses TRBV12-5 and TRBJ1-5; weak D call: TRBD1 (5 bases). Deletions cut 2 bases from V and 5 bases from J, with 10 bases between. Germline CDR1 reads LGHNT; CDR2 reads FRNRAP. This CDR3 contains 14 residues. The CDR3 DNA reads TGTGCTAGTGGTTTGAGCGGGGCATATCAGCCCCAGCATTTT. Its translation is CASGLSGAYQPQHF.

This clone occurred once. The chain combines TRBV19 with TRBJ2-3, with D tentatively TRBD1 (6 bases). V was cut by 5 bases and J by 5 bases, with 14 bases left in between. CDR1 is LNHDA, CDR2 SQIVND, per germline (reference sequence). CDR3 length: 14 amino acids. CDR3 bases: TGTGCCAGTAGTCGGAGCAGGGGAAGAGATACGCAGTATTTT. Translating gives CASSRSRGRDTQYF. The entire variable domain, with the rest obtained from reference TRBV19 and TRBJ2-3, is as follows: DGGITQSPKYLFRKEGQNVTLSCEQNLNHDAMYWYRQDPGQGLRLIYYSQIVNDFQKGDIAEGYSVSREKKESFPLTVTSAQKNPTAFYLCASSRSRGRDTQYFGPGTRLTVL.

This chain uses TRBV9 with TRBJ2-1; D ambiguous. Trimming left V 4 bases short and J 6 bases short, with 11 bases between. The CDR3 has 13 residues. Looked up from germline, CDR1 is SGDLS and CDR2 is YYNGEE. The DNA for the CDR3 is TGTGCCAGCAGCCCCACATCCGTCAATGAGCAGTTCTTC. Protein product: CASSPTSVNEQFF.

This chain connects TRBV20-1 to TRBJ2-7; D not certain. This CDR3 spans 15 amino acids. CDR1 is DFQATT, CDR2 SNEGSKA, per germline (reference sequence). Deletions cut 3 bases from V and 2 bases from J, with 17 bases between. In DNA form, the CDR3 reads TGCAGTGCTAGTTCCTCGCGTCACCGAGCCTACGAGCAGTACTTC. Translating gives CSASSSRHRAYEQYF.

This rearrangement joins TRBV3-1 (or the pseudogene TRBV3-2) to TRBJ2-1; D is unclear. Between the trimmed V and J ends, which lost 4 bases and 0 bases, there was a span of 7 bases. Germline CDR1 is LGHDT and CDR2 is YNNKEL (reference sequence). This CDR3 contains 14 residues. The CDR3 loop reads CASSPSRSYNEQFF. DNA of the CDR3: TGTGCCAGCAGCCCCTCACGCTCCTACAATGAGCAGTTCTTC.

CDR3 nucleotides: TGTGCCAGCAGCGTAGAGGGACTGAACTACAATGAGCAGTTCTTC. Protein product: CASSVEGLNYNEQFF. The chain links TRBV9 to TRBJ2-1, with D maybe TRBD2 (6 bases). Trimming left V 0 bases short and J 3 bases short, with 10 bases between. Germline CDR1 SGDLS, CDR2 YYNGEE. CDR3 size: 15 residues. Looking up the rest from reference TRBV9 and TRBJ2-1 gives the full variable domain: DSGVTQTPKHLITATGQRVTLRCSPRSGDLSVYWYQQSLDQGLQFLIQYYNGEERAKGNILERFSAQQFPDLHSELNLSSLELGDSALYFCASSVEGLNYNEQFFGPGTRLTVL.

This clone was found once. The CDR3 sequence: CASSPLDRDYGYTF. The CDR3 nucleotides are TGTGCCAGCAGCCCACTGGACAGGGACTATGGCTACACCTTC. The V and J genes are TRBV7-9 and TRBJ1-2, with TRBD1 matching 8 bases. The germline gives CDR1 SEHNR, CDR2 FQNEAQ (reference sequence). V lost 5 bases and J lost 3; bases outside the gene matches: 5. CDR3 size: 14 residues.

This chain connects TRBV2 to TRBJ1-1; D is uncertain. Between the trimmed V and J ends, which lost 4 bases and 5 bases, there was a span of 8 bases. This CDR3 has 12 residues. Germline V lookup: CDR1 SNHLY, CDR2 FYNNEI. In nucleotides, the CDR3 is TGTGCCAGCAGTGGGACGTTAACTGAAGCTTTCTTT. It codes for CASSGTLTEAFF.

V usage is TRBV7-8 and J usage is TRBJ1-5, with a possible D match to TRBD1 (6 bases). This CDR3 comprises 15 residues. Trimming took off 4 bases at V and 7 bases at J, with 17 bases between the two ends. Per the germline V gene, CDR1 is SGHVS and CDR2 is FQNEAQ. CDR3 coding DNA: TGTGCCAGCAGCTGGGATGCCACAGGGAACCAGCCCCAGCATTTT. Translating it yields CASSWDATGNQPQHF.

This chain joins TRBV30 and TRBJ1-6, with TRBD1 as a possible D gene (6 bases). Between the trimmed V and J ends, which lost 0 bases and 9 bases, there was a span of 18 bases. CDR1 is GTSNPN, CDR2 SVGIG, per germline (reference sequence). This CDR3 has 16 residues. The DNA for the CDR3 is TGTGCCTGGAGTGTGCCCAGGGGCGGAATTGGTTCACCCCTCCACTTT. Translating gives CAWSVPRGGIGSPLHF.